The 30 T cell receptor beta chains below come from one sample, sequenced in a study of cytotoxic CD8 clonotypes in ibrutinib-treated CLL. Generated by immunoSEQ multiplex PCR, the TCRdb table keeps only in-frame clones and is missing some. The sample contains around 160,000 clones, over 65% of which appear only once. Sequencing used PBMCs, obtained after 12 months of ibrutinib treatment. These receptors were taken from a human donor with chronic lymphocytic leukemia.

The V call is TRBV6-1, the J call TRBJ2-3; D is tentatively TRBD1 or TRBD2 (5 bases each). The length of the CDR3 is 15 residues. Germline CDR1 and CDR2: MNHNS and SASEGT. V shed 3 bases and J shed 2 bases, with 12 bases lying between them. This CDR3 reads CASSEGPAATDTQYF. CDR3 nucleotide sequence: TGTGCCAGCAGTGAGGGACCAGCGGCCACAGATACGCAGTATTTT.

The CDR3 loop is CSVRGGREIQETQYF. CDR3 DNA sequence: TGCAGCGTTAGAGGGGGGCGGGAAATCCAAGAGACCCAGTACTTC. The chain joins TRBV29-1 to TRBJ2-5, with D tentatively TRBD1 or TRBD2 (6 bases each). The CDR3 is 15 residues long. V was clipped by 5 bases and J by 1 base, with 17 bases between them. Germline-derived CDR1 and CDR2 are SQVTM and ANQGSEA.

This CDR3 is CASRPDRYGYTF. The CDR3, as DNA: TGCGCCAGCAGACCCGACAGATATGGCTACACCTTC. The J gene is TRBJ1-2, the V gene TRBV5-1; D might be TRBD1 (5 bases). Germline V lookup: CDR1 SGHRS, CDR2 YFSETQ. The CDR3 has 12 amino acids. With 5 bases removed from V and 5 bases from J, the gap between germline ends came to 10 bases.

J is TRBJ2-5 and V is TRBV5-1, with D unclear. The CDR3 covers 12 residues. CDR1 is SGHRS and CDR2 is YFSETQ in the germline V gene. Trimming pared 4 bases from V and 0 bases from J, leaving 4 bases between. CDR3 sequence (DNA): TGCGCCAGCAGCGTGGACCAAGAGACCCAGTACTTC. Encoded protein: CASSVDQETQYF.

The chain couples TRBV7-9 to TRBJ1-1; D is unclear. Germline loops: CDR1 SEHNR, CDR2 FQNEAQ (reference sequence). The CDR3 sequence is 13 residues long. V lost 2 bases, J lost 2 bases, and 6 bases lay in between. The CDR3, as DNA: TGTGCCAGCAGCTTAAACACCAACACTGAAGCTTTCTTT. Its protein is CASSLNTNTEAFF.

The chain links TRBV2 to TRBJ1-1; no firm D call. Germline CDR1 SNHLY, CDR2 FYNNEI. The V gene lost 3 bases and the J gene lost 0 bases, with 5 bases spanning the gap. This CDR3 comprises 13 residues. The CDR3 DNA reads TGTGCCAGCAGTGACAGGCTGAACACTGAAGCTTTCTTT. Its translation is CASSDRLNTEAFF.

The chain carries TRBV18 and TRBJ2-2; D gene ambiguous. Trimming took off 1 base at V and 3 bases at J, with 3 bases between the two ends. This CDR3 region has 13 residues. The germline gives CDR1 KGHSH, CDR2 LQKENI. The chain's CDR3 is CASSPRDTGELFF. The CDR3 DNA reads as TGTGCCAGCTCACCACGCGACACCGGGGAGCTGTTTTTT.

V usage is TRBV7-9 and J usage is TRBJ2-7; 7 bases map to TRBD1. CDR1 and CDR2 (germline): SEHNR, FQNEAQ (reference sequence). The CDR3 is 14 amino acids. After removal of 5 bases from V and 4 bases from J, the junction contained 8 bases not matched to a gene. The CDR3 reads CASSPGTDIYEQYF. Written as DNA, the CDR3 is TGTGCCAGCAGCCCCGGGACAGATATTTACGAGCAGTACTTC.

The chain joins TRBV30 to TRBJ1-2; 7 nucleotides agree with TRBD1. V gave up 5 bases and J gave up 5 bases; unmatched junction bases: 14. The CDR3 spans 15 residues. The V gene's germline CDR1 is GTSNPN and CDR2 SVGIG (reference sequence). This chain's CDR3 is CAWQTSGRGNYGYTF. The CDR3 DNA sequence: TGTGCCTGGCAAACCTCCGGCAGGGGGAATTATGGCTACACCTTC.

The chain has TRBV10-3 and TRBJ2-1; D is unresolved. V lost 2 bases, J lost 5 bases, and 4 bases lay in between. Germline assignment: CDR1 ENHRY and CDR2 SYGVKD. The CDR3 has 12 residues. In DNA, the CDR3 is TGTGCCATCAGTGAGGGGAACAATGAGCAGTTCTTC. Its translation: CAISEGNNEQFF.

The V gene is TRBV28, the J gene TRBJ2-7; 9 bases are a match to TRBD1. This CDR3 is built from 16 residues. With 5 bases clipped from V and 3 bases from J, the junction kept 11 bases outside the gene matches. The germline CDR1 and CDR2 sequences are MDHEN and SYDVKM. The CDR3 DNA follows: TGTGCCAGCAGTCCACCTTCGGGACAGGGCAACTACGAGCAGTACTTC. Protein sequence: CASSPPSGQGNYEQYF.

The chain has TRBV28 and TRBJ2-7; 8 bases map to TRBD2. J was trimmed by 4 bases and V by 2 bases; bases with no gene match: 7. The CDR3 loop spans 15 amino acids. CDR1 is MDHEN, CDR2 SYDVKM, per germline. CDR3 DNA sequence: TGTGCCAGCAGTTTAGGCCTAGCGGGCGTATACGAGCAGTACTTC. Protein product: CASSLGLAGVYEQYF.

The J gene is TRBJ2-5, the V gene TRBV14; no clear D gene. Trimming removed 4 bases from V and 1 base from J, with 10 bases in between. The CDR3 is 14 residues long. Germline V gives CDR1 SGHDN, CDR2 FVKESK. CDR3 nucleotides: TGTGCCAGCAGCCGCCAGCAGGCCCAAGAGACCCAGTACTTC. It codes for CASSRQQAQETQYF. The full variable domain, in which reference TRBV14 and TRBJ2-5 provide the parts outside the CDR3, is EAGVTQFPSHSVIEKGQTVTLRCDPISGHDNLYWYRRVMGKEIKFLLHFVKESKQDESGMPNNRFLAERTGGTYSTLKVQPAELEDSGVYFCASSRQQAQETQYFGPGTRLLVL.

The CDR3 region has the DNA TGTGCCAGTAGTCCCCGGGTCTACGACCTTTCAGCTTTCTTT. As protein: CASSPRVYDLSAFF. The chain uses TRBV19 and TRBJ1-1; D call uncertain. Germline V lookup: CDR1 LNHDA, CDR2 SQIVND (reference sequence). V lost 5 bases and J lost 10, with 20 bases in between. The CDR3 extends over 14 amino acids. Using reference TRBV19 and TRBJ1-1 for the parts outside the CDR3, the full variable domain is DGGITQSPKYLFRKEGQNVTLSCEQNLNHDAMYWYRQDPGQGLRLIYYSQIVNDFQKGDIAEGYSVSREKKESFPLTVTSAQKNPTAFYLCASSPRVYDLSAFFGQGTRLTVV.

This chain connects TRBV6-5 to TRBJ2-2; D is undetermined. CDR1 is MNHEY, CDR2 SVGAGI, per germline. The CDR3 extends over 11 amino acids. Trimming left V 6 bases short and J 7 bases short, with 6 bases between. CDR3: CASRFGGELFF. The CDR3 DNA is TGTGCCAGCAGATTCGGCGGGGAGCTGTTTTTT.

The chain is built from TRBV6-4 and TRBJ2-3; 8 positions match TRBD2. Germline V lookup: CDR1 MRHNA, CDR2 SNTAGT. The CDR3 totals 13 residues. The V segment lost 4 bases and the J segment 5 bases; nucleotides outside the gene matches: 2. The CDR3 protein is CASSVLAGDTQYF. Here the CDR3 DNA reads TGTGCCAGCAGTGTGCTAGCGGGAGATACGCAGTATTTT.

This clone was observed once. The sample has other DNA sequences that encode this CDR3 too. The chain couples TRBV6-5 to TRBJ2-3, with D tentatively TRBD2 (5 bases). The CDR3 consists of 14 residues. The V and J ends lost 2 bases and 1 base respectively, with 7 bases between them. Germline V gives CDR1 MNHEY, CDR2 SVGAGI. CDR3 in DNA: TGTGCCAGCAGTTACGGGAGACGCACAGATACGCAGTATTTT. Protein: CASSYGRRTDTQYF.

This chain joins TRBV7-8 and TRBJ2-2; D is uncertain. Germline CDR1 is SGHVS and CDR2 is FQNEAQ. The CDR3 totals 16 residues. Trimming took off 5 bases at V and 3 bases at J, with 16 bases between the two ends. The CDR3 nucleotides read TGTGCCAGCAGCCCTCTTGGTTTGGGATACACCGGGGAGCTGTTTTTT. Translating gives CASSPLGLGYTGELFF.

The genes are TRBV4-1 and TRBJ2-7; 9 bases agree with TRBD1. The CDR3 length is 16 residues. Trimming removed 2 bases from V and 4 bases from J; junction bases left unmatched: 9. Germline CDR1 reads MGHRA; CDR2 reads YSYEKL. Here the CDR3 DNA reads TGCGCCAGCAGCCAATATGCTCCGGGACAGGGTTACGAGCAGTACTTC. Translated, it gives CASSQYAPGQGYEQYF.

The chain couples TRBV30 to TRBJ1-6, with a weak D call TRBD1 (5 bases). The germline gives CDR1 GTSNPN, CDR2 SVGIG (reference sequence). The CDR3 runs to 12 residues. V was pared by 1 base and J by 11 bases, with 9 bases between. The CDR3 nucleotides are TGTGCCTGGAGTGGGGGGAATCCACCCCTCCACTTT. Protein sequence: CAWSGGNPPLHF.

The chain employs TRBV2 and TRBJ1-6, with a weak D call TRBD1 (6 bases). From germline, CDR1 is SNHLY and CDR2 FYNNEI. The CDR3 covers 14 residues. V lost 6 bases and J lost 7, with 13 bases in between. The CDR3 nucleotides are TGTGCCAGCAGCATCGGGGGCATGAATTCACCCCTCCACTTT. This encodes CASSIGGMNSPLHF.

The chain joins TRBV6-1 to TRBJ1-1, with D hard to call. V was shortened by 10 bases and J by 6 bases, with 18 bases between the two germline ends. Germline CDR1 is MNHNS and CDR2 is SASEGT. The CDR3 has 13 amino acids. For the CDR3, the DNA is TGTGCCACCCCGGCGACGGACTCCCCTGAAGCTTTCTTT. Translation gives CATPATDSPEAFF.

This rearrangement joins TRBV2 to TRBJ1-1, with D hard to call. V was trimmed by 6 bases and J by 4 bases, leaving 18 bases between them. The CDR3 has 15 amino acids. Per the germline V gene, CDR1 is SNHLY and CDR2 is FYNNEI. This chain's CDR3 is CASSVPGPASTEAFF. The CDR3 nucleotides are TGTGCCAGCAGCGTCCCGGGCCCAGCAAGCACTGAAGCTTTCTTT. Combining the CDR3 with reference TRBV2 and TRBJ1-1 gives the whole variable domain EPEVTQTPSHQVTQMGQEVILRCVPISNHLYFYWYRQILGQKVEFLVSFYNNEISEKSEIFDDQFSVERPDGSNFTLKIRSTKLEDSAMYFCASSVPGPASTEAFFGQGTRLTVV.

For the CDR3, the DNA is TGTGCCAGCAGTTTATCTTTAACGCGGCTAGCGGTTGCGGATACGCAGTATTTT. Translation: CASSLSLTRLAVADTQYF. This chain links TRBV27 with TRBJ2-3; TRBD2 matches 7 bases. The germline V gene has CDR1 MNHEY and CDR2 SMNVEV (reference sequence). The CDR3 is 18 amino acids. The V and J ends lost 0 bases and 6 bases, in that order; junction bases with no gene match: 15.

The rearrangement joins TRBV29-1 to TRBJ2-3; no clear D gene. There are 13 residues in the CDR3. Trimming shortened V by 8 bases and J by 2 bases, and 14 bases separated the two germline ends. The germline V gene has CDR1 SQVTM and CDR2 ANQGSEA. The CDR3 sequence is CSWTGPSTDTQYF. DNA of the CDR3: TGCAGCTGGACCGGACCCTCCACAGATACGCAGTATTTT.

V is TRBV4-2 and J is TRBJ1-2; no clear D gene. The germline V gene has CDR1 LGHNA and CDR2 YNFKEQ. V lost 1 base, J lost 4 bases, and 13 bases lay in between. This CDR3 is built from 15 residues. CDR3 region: CASSQVEGLGYGYTF. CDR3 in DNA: TGTGCCAGCAGCCAAGTGGAGGGCCTAGGCTATGGCTACACCTTC.

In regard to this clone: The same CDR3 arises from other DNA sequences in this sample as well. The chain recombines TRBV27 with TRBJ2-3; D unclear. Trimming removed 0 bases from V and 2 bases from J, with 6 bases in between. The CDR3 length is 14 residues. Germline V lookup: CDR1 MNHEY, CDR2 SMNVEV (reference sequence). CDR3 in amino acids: CASSLSGSTDTQYF. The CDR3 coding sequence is TGTGCCAGCAGTTTATCGGGATCCACAGATACGCAGTATTTT.

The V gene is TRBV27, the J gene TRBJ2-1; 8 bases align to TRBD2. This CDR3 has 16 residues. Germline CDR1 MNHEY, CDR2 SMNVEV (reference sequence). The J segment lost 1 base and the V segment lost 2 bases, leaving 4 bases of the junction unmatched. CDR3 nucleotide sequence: TGTGCCAGCAGTTTAGTTAGCGGGGTGTCCTACAATGAGCAGTTCTTC. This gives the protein CASSLVSGVSYNEQFF.

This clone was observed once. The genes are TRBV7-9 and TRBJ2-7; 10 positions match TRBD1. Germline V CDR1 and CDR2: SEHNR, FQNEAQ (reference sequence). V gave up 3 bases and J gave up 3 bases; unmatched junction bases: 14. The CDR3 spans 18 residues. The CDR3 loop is CASSLPRDRGVPGYEQYF. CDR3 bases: TGTGCCAGCAGCTTGCCACGGGACAGGGGTGTGCCCGGCTACGAGCAGTACTTC.

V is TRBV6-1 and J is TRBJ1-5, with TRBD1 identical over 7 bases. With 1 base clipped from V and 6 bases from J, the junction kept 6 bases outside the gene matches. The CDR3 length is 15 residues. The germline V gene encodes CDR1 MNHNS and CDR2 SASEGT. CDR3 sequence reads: CASSEDRQGRQPQHF. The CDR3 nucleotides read TGTGCCAGCAGTGAAGACCGACAGGGCCGTCAGCCCCAGCATTTT.